Presented here are 18 T cell receptor beta chains from one specimen sequenced in a study of shared clonotypes between healthy human individuals. The assay was immunoSEQ multiplex PCR, and TCRdb's table has in-frame clones only and misses some. The sample yields 450,000 to 500,000 clones, roughly 78% seen once. The specimen sequenced was PBMCs. Receptors originate from a woman between 35 and 50 years old in good health. Some clones in this sample may be carry-over from other donors' samples.

The chain has TRBV25-1 and TRBJ2-1; 8 bases map to TRBD2. The V gene end was trimmed by 4 bases and the J gene end by 7 bases; junction bases not matched to a gene: 6. The CDR3 is 14 residues long. Germline values: CDR1 MGHDK, CDR2 SYGVNS. The CDR3 bases are TGTGCCAGCAGTGCCTCTAGCGGGCCTAATGAGCAGTTCTTC. Translated, it gives CASSASSGPNEQFF.

This chain uses TRBV7-9 with TRBJ1-2; no clear D. The V end lost 0 bases, the J end lost 2 bases, and 4 bases lay between the germline ends. CDR1 is SEHNR and CDR2 is FQNEAQ in the germline V gene (reference sequence). CDR3 length: 13 amino acids. CDR3: CASSLARNYGYTF. The CDR3 nucleotides are TGTGCCAGCAGCTTAGCCAGAAACTATGGCTACACCTTC. Full variable domain (outside the CDR3, taken from reference TRBV7-9 and TRBJ1-2): DTGVSQNPRHKITKRGQNVTFRCDPISEHNRLYWYRQTLGQGPEFLTYFQNEAQLEKSRLLSDRFSAERPKGSFSTLEIQRTEQGDSAMYLCASSLARNYGYTFGSGTRLTVV.

The chain combines TRBV7-2 with TRBJ2-5; perhaps D is TRBD1 or TRBD2 (6 bases each). V was shortened by 2 bases and J by 1 base, with 20 bases between the two germline ends. The V gene's germline CDR1 is SGHTA and CDR2 FQGNSA. The CDR3 covers 18 residues. This chain's CDR3 is CASSLFLAQGGIQETQYF. The CDR3, as DNA: TGTGCCAGCAGCTTATTCCTAGCACAGGGAGGTATCCAAGAGACCCAGTACTTC.

The rearrangement uses TRBV4-1 and TRBJ1-5, with a possible D match to TRBD1 (5 bases). The CDR3 has 15 amino acids. Germline CDR1 MGHRA, CDR2 YSYEKL. Trimming took off 0 bases at V and 4 bases at J, with 10 bases between the two ends. The CDR3 coding sequence is TGCGCCAGCAGCCAAGAAGGGGTTGGAAATCAGCCCCAGCATTTT. Protein product: CASSQEGVGNQPQHF.

This clone was seen only a few times. The V call is TRBV4-3, the J call TRBJ2-1; possibly TRBD2 for D (6 bases). CDR1 is LGHNA, CDR2 YSLEER, per germline. V was cut by 0 bases and J by 6 bases, with 9 bases left in between. This CDR3 spans 14 amino acids. The CDR3 DNA reads TGCGCCAGCAGCCAAGATACTAGCCGCAATGAGCAGTTCTTC. It codes for CASSQDTSRNEQFF.

The chain links TRBV18 to TRBJ2-1; D perhaps matches TRBD2 (6 bases). With 1 base removed from V and 5 bases from J, the gap between germline ends came to 15 bases. Germline V gene data show CDR1 as KGHSH and CDR2 as LQKENI. This CDR3 is 16 amino acids long. CDR3 sequence (DNA): TGTGCCAGCTCACCACGGTCCGGGTGGGGGGACAATGAGCAGTTCTTC. Translating it yields CASSPRSGWGDNEQFF.

The gene calls are TRBV19 and TRBJ1-1; TRBD1 might be the D (6 bases). Germline V CDR1 and CDR2: LNHDA, SQIVND (reference sequence). V shed 3 bases and J shed 2 bases, with 16 bases lying between them. The CDR3 contains 16 residues. The CDR3 region is CASSIRGRGSNTEAFF. DNA of the CDR3: TGTGCCAGTAGTATTCGTGGCAGGGGTTCCAACACTGAAGCTTTCTTT.

This clone was detected once. This sequence joins TRBV5-6 and TRBJ2-5; D perhaps matches TRBD2 (6 bases). The V gene's germline CDR1 is SGHDT and CDR2 YYEEEE. V lost 3 bases, J lost 5 bases, and 11 bases lay in between. The CDR3 has 13 amino acids. The CDR3 region is CASSYGTSETQYF. The CDR3, as DNA: TGTGCCAGCAGCTACGGGACTTCGGAGACCCAGTACTTC.

The chain has TRBV30 and TRBJ2-7, with TRBD1 identical over 7 bases. From germline, CDR1 is GTSNPN and CDR2 SVGIG (reference sequence). With 8 bases clipped from V and 3 bases from J, the junction kept 10 bases outside the gene matches. CDR3 length: 13 residues. As DNA, the CDR3 is TGTGCCGGGGAACAGGGGATAAACTACGAGCAGTACTTC. Translated, it gives CAGEQGINYEQYF.

The chain links TRBV5-8 to TRBJ2-7; perhaps TRBD1 as D (6 bases). CDR3 size: 13 residues. V lost 2 bases to trimming and J lost 3 bases, with 9 bases between them. Per germline, CDR1 SGHTS and CDR2 YDEGEE. Here the CDR3 DNA reads TGTGCCAGCAGCTTTGGGGACAACTACGAGCAGTACTTC. Translating it yields CASSFGDNYEQYF.

The rearrangement links TRBV2 to TRBJ2-1, with D perhaps matching TRBD2 (5 bases). Germline values: CDR1 SNHLY, CDR2 FYNNEI. The CDR3 contains 14 residues. Trimming took 10 bases from V and 9 from J, leaving 22 bases between them. CDR3 sequence (DNA): TGTGCCACGCTCCGGGGAACACCAGGCGGTGAGCAGTTCTTC. Its protein is CATLRGTPGGEQFF.

The J gene is TRBJ2-5, the V gene TRBV6-1; the match to TRBD1 covers 9 bases. The CDR3 is 15 amino acids. CDR1 is MNHNS, CDR2 SASEGT, per germline. V was pared by 6 bases and J by 7 bases, with 12 bases of the junction left unmatched. The CDR3 DNA follows: TGTGCCAGCAGGAAACGGGACAGGGCGGTCGGGACCCAGTACTTC. Encoded protein: CASRKRDRAVGTQYF.

The rearrangement joins TRBV2 to TRBJ1-1, with 12 bases lining up with TRBD1. The germline CDR1 and CDR2 sequences are SNHLY and FYNNEI. J lost 6 bases, V lost 5 bases, and 4 bases had no gene match. The CDR3 runs 14 residues. This CDR3 reads CASSWGQGASEAFF. The CDR3 nucleotides read TGTGCCAGCAGTTGGGGACAGGGGGCGTCTGAAGCTTTCTTT.

This chain connects TRBV28 to TRBJ1-2; 10 bases map to TRBD1. V dropped 6 bases and J dropped 8; count of bases not matched to a gene: 18. The CDR3 runs to 17 residues. CDR1 is MDHEN, CDR2 SYDVKM, per germline. The CDR3 reads CASRESGTGASRRGYTF. The CDR3 DNA reads TGTGCCAGCAGAGAATCCGGGACAGGGGCCTCGAGACGCGGCTACACCTTC.

Concerning this clone itself: In the same sample, other DNA sequences code for this CDR3. The genes are TRBV2 and TRBJ2-2, with D tentatively TRBD1 or TRBD2 (5 bases each). The V gene's germline CDR1 is SNHLY and CDR2 FYNNEI. The CDR3 extends over 12 amino acids. This chain's CDR3 is CASRGNTGELFF. The CDR3 DNA is TGTGCGTCGAGGGGGAACACCGGGGAGCTGTTTTTT.

This chain connects TRBV11-2 to TRBJ1-2; 7 nucleotides agree with TRBD1. The germline V gene has CDR1 SGHAT and CDR2 FQNNGV. J was trimmed by 8 bases and V by 3 bases; bases with no gene match: 9. CDR3 length: 14 amino acids. The CDR3 here is CASSLTGQGGGYTF. The CDR3 bases are TGTGCCAGCAGCTTGACAGGGCAAGGGGGCGGCTACACCTTC.

The chain recombines TRBV7-2 with TRBJ1-5; the match to TRBD1 covers 8 bases. The V gene's germline CDR1 is SGHTA and CDR2 FQGNSA. V shed 5 bases and J 5 bases; nucleotides not matched to a gene: 5. This CDR3 region has 14 residues. CDR3 in DNA: TGTGCCAGCAGCCCGGACAGGGATTATCAGCCCCAGCATTTT. Residues: CASSPDRDYQPQHF.

The chain has TRBV6-1 and TRBJ2-3, with a possible D match to TRBD2 (5 bases). The CDR3 sequence is 13 residues long. CDR1 MNHNS and CDR2 SASEGT come from the germline V gene. Trimming shortened V by 4 bases and J by 3 bases, and 8 bases separated the two germline ends. The CDR3 DNA reads TGTGCCAGCAGTGTTCCGGGAACAGATACGCAGTATTTT. This translates into CASSVPGTDTQYF.